The 3 T cell receptor beta chains listed next were all sequenced from one sample in a study of identical twins. MiXCR, applied by TCRdb to the 5' RACE reads, yields one record per CDR3 protein. The sample contains approximately 890,000 distinct CDR3 sequences, around an eighth of which appear only once. These sequences were also reported in another study, on yellow fever vaccine responses in identical twins.

Source material: PBMCs. The receptor source for this set is a woman aged 18-30 years in good health.

The chain couples TRBV9 to TRBJ1-3; D uncertain. V dropped 3 bases and J dropped 1 base, with 14 bases sitting between them. CDR1 is SGDLS and CDR2 is YYNGEE in the germline V gene. This CDR3 has 16 residues. The CDR3 coding sequence is TGTGCCAGCAGCGCTCAGTGGACGGCATCTGGAAACACCATATATTTT. Its translation: CASSAQWTASGNTIYF.

This clonotype has ten or more counts. This chain links TRBV10-1 with TRBJ2-2, with TRBD2 matching 9 bases. Germline CDR1 is WNHNN and CDR2 is SYGVQD (reference sequence). J was trimmed by 3 bases and V by 6 bases; bases with no gene match: 8. CDR3 size: 16 residues. Here the CDR3 reads CASSPTSGSYTGELFF. The DNA of the CDR3 is TGCGCCAGCAGCCCAACTAGCGGGTCCTACACCGGGGAGCTGTTTTTT.

Here the CDR3 DNA reads TGTGCCACCGCTGCCTTCAGGGGGCTTGACACCGGGGAGCTGTTTTTT. As protein: CATAAFRGLDTGELFF. This chain uses TRBV27 with TRBJ2-2, with TRBD1 identical over 8 bases. V was pared by 10 bases and J by 3 bases, with 13 bases of the junction left unmatched. CDR1 and CDR2 (germline): MNHEY, SMNVEV (reference sequence). This CDR3 spans 16 amino acids.